The clone carrying this T cell receptor beta chain was detected many times. Its target is unknown. Trimming pared 3 bases from V and 8 bases from J, leaving 13 bases between. The CDR3 contains 13 residues. Production of TCR cDNA was by 5'RACE template switching, which also added a universal primer site and UMIs. TCRdb redid the calling of the 5' RACE reads with MiXCR, one entry per CDR3 protein. In the table there are around 300,000 distinct CDR3 sequences, over 3.5% of which are singletons. This entry belongs to a study of T cells after yellow fever vaccination. For the study at large: Those fractions that held only low numbers of cells were prepared using the SMART-Seq v4 Ultra Low Input RNA kit.

Study outcomes and limitations: Booster sampling recovered most clones from primary vaccination (around 96% CD4, approximately 90% CD8). Contaminating bulk clonotypes could be abundant in FACS-sorted repertoires.

This TCR was sampled from a man younger than 35 who received the YFV17D yellow fever vaccine. The material sequenced was PBMCs, taken 5 days after the yellow fever booster vaccination. This chain joins TRBV12-3 or TRBV12-4 and TRBJ1-2, with unresolved D. CDR3 residues: CASSFSRLNGYTF. The DNA for the CDR3 is TGTGCCAGCAGTTTCTCACGGCTGAACGGCTACACCTTC.